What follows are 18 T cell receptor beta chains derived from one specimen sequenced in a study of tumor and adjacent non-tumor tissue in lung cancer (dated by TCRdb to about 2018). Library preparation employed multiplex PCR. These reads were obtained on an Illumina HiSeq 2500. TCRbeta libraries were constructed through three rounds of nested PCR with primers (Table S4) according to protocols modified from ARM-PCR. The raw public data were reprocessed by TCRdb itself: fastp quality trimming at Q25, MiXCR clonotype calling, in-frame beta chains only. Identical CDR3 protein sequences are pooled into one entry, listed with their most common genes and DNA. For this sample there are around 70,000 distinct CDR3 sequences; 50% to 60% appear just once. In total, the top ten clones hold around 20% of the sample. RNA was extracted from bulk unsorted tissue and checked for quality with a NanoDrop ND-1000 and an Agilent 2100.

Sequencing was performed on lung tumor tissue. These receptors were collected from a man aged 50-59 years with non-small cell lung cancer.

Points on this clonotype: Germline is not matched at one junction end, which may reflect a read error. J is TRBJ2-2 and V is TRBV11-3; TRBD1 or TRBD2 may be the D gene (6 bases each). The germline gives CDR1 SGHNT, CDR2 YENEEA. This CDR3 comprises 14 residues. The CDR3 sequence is CASGPNMGGGDLFF. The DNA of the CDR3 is TGTGCCAGCGGCCCCAACATGGGGGGCGGGGATCTGTTTTTT.

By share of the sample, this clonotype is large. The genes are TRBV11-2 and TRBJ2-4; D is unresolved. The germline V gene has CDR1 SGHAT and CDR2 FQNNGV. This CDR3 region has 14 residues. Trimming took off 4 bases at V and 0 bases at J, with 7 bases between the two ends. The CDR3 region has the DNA TGTGCCAGCAGCTCGATCCTAGCCAAAAACATTCAGTACTTC. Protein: CASSSILAKNIQYF.

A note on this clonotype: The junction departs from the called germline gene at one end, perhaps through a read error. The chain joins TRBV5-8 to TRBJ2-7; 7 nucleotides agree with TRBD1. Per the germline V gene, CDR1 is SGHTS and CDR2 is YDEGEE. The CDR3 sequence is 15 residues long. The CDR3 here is CASSGGQLSYYGQYF. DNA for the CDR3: TGTGCCAGCAGCGGGGGACAGTTGAGCTACTACGGGCAGTACTTC.

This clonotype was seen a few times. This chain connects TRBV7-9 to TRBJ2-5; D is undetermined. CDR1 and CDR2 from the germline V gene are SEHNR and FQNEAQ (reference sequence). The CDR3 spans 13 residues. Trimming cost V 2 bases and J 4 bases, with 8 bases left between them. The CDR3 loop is CASSLRVRETQYF. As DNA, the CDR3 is TGTGCCAGCAGCTTACGGGTACGAGAGACCCAGTACTTC. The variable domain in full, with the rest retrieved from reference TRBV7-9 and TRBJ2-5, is DTGVSQNPRHKITKRGQNVTFRCDPISEHNRLYWYRQTLGQGPEFLTYFQNEAQLEKSRLLSDRFSAERPKGSFSTLEIQRTEQGDSAMYLCASSLRVRETQYFGPGTRLLVL.

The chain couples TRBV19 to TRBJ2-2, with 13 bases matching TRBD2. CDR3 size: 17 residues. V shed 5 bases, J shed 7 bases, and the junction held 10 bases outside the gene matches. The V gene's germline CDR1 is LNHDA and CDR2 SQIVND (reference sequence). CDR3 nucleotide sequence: TGTGCCAGTAGTTCCCGGACTAGCGGGAGAACTGGCGGGGAGCTGTTTTTT. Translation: CASSSRTSGRTGGELFF.

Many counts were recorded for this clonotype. The CDR3 protein is CSVPGTSGNTDTQYF. CDR3 DNA: TGCAGCGTTCCCGGGACTAGCGGAAACACAGATACGCAGTATTTT. The rearrangement uses TRBV29-1 and TRBJ2-3; 11 bases are a match to TRBD2. J was trimmed by 2 bases and V by 5 bases; bases with no gene match: 6. From germline, CDR1 is SQVTM and CDR2 ANQGSEA. The CDR3 runs 15 residues.

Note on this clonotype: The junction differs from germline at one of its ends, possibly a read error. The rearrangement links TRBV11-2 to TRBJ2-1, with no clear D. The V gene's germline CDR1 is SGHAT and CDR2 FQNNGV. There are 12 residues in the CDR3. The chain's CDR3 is CANSLRPREQFF. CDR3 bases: TGTGCCAACAGCTTACGACCCCGGGAGCAGTTCTTC. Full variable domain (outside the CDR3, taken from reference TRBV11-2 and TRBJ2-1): EAGVAQSPRYKIIEKRQSVAFWCNPISGHATLYWYQQILGQGPKLLIQFQNNGVVDDSQLPKDRFSAERLKGVDSTLKIQPAKLEDSAVYLCANSLRPREQFFGPGTRLTVL.

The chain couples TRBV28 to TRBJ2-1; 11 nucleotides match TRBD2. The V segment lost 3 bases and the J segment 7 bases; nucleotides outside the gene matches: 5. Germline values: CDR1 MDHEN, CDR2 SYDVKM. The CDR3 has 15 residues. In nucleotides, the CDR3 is TGTGCCAGCAGTTTGGTAGCGGGAGGGCAAAATGAGCAGTTCTTC. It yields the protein CASSLVAGGQNEQFF. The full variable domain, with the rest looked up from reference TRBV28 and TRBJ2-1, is DVKVTQSSRYLVKRTGEKVFLECVQDMDHENMFWYRQDPGLGLRLIYFSYDVKMKEKGDIPEGYSVSREKKERFSLILESASTNQTSMYLCASSLVAGGQNEQFFGPGTRLTVL.

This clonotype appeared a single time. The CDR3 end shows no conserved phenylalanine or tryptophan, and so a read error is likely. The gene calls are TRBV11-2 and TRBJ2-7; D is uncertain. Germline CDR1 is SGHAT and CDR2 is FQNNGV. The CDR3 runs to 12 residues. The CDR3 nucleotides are TGTGCCAGCAGCCCAGCGTCCTACGGGCAGTACATC. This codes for CASSPASYGQYI.

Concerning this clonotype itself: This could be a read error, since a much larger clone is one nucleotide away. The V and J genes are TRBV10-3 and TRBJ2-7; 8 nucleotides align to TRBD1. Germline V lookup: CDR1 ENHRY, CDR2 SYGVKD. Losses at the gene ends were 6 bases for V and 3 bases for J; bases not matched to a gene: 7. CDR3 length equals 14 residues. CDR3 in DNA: TGTGCCATCAGCTCTGACAGGGGATGCTACGAGCAGTACTTC. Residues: CAISSDRGCYEQYF.

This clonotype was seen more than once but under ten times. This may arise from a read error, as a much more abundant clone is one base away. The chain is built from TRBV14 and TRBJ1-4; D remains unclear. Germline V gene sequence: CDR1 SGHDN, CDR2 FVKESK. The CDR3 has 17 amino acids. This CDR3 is CASNQDPAGFRHEKLFF. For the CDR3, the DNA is TGTGCCAGCAACCAAGATCCGGCGGGATTCAGACATGAAAAACTGTTTTTT.

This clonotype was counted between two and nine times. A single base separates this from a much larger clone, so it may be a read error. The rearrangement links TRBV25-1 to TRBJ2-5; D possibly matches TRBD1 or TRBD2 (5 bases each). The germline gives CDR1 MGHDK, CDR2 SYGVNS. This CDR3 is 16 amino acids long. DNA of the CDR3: TGTGCCAGCAGTGAAGTTATGGCAGGTAGAACGGGGACCCAGCACTTC. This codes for CASSEVMAGRTGTQHF.

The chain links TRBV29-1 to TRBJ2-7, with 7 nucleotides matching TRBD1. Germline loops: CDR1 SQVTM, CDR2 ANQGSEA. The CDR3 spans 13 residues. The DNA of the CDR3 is TGCAGTGCCATGACAGGGATAACCTACGAGCAGTACTTC. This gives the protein CSAMTGITYEQYF.

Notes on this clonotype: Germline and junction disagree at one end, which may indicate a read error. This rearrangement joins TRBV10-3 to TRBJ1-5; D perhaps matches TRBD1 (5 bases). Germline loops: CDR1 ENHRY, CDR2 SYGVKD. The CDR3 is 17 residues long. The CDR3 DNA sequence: TGTGTCATCAGTGAGTCGGGGGGACGGCCGAGCAATCAGCCCCAACATTTT. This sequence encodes CVISESGGRPSNQPQHF.

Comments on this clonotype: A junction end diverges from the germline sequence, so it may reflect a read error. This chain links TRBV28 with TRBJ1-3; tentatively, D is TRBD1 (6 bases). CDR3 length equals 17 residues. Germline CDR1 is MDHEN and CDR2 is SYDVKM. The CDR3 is CASRLIGGRSSGSTIYF. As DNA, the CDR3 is TGTGCCAGCAGATTAATCGGGGGCCGTAGCTCTGGAAGCACCATATATTTT.

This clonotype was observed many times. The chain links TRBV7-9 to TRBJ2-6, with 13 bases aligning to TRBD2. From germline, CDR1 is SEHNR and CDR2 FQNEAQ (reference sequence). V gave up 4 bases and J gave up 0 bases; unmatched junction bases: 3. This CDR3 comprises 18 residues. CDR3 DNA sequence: TGTGCCAGCAGCTGGGGACTAGCGGGACCCTCTGGGGCCAACGTCCTGACTTTC. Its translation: CASSWGLAGPSGANVLTF.

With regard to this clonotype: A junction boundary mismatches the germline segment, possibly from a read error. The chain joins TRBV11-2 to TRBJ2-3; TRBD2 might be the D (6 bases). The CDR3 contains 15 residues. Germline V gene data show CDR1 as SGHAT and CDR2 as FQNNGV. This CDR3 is CTSSLTSWGTGTQYF. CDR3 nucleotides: TGTACCAGCAGCTTAACTAGCTGGGGTACAGGTACGCAGTATTTT.

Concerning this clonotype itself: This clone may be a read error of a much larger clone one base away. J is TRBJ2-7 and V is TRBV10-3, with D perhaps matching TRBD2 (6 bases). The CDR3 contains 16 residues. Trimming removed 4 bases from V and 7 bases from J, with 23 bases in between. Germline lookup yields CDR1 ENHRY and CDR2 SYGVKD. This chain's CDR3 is CAISGLGGTGGIEQYF. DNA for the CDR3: TGTGCCATCAGTGGCCTAGGAGGGACTGGCGGTATTGAGCAGTACTTC.